The rows below give T cell receptor beta chains drawn from one sample of a study of OX40 agonist ivuxolimab in advanced cancers. Data came from immunoSEQ multiplex PCR; TCRdb stores just in-frame clones and leaves some out. Among tens of thousands of clones listed, about 87% were seen once. The sample in question was CD4+ or CD8+ T cells sorted from blood, obtained in a trial of the OX40 agonist ivuxolimab. Source of these receptors: an adult with an advanced solid tumor such as melanoma, head and neck, liver or kidney cancer. The CDR3 runs from the conserved cysteine through the conserved F or W. A D gene is named only where the DNA matches it firmly. Only some rows state a clone size, as once, few, many or a class for expanded clones.

-	TRBV27	-	TRBJ2-3	TGTGCCAGCAGTTTGGCAGGCACAGATACGCAGTATTTT	CASSLAGTDTQYF
once	TRBV6-5	-	TRBJ2-1	TGTGCCAGCAGGGAGGACCTTCGGCAGTTCTTC	CASREDLRQFF
-	TRBV5-6	TRBD2	TRBJ2-1	TGTGCCAGCAGCTCTCCCTTAGCGGGGTACAATGAGCAGTTCTTC	CASSSPLAGYNEQFF
-	TRBV28	TRBD2	TRBJ2-7	TGTGCCAGCAGTGTTAGCGGGGCGTCCTACGAGCAGTACTTC	CASSVSGASYEQYF
-	TRBV27	-	TRBJ2-3	TGTGCCAGCAGTTTGGGGACGGAAGGGGGAACTAGCACAGATACGCAGTATTTT	CASSLGTEGGTSTDTQYF
-	TRBV27	-	TRBJ2-3	TGTGCCAGCAGTTTAATTCGTACAGATACGCAGTATTTT	CASSLIRTDTQYF
-	TRBV19	TRBD2	TRBJ2-1	TGTGCCAGTAGGGTCACTAGCGGGAGGAAGGAGCAGTTCTTC	CASRVTSGRKEQFF
-	TRBV2	TRBD1	TRBJ1-3	TGTGCCAGCAGTGAAGCGCAGGGGGCGCGGGGAAACACCATATATTTT	CASSEAQGARGNTIYF
once	TRBV5-1	-	TRBJ2-7	TGCGCCAGCAGCTCCTCGCCTGGGGAGCAGTACTTC	CASSSSPGEQYF
once	TRBV7-8	-	TRBJ2-1	TGTGCCAGCAGCTCGACCGACCGGTACAATGAGCAGTTCTTC	CASSSTDRYNEQFF
once	TRBV27	TRBD1	TRBJ1-5	TGTGCCAGCAGCGACAGGGGGCATGGATTGCAGCCCCAGCATTTT	CASSDRGHGLQPQHF
-	TRBV9	-	TRBJ1-6	TGTGCCAGCAGCGCCGACAGGTCCGATAATTCACCCCTCCACTTT	CASSADRSDNSPLHF
-	TRBV5-6	TRBD2	TRBJ2-1	TGTGCCAGCAGCTTGGTGGCTAGCGGGACACCGTACAATGAGCAGTTCTTC	CASSLVASGTPYNEQFF
-	TRBV11-2	-	TRBJ2-1	TGTGCCAGCAGCCTCCTTGCGGGGGCCGCGTACAATGAGCAGTTCTTC	CASSLLAGAAYNEQFF
once	TRBV7-2	-	TRBJ1-5	TGTGCCAGCAGCTCGGGTAGTAGCAATCAGCCCCAGCATTTT	CASSSGSSNQPQHF
-	TRBV6-1	TRBD2	TRBJ2-7	TGTGCCAGCAGTGAACTCCCCGGGACTAGCTACGAGCAGTACTTC	CASSELPGTSYEQYF